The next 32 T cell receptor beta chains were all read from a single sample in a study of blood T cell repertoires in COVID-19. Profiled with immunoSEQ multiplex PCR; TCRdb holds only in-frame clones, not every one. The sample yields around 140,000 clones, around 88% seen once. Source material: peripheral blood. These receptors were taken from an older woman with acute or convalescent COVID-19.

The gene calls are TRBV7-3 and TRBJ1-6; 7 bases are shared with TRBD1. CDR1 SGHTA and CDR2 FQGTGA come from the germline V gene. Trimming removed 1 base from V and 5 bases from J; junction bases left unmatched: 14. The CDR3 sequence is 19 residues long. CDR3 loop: CASSLKDRERSYHNSPLHF. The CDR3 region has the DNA TGTGCCAGCAGCTTAAAAGACAGGGAGAGATCTTACCATAATTCACCCCTCCACTTT.

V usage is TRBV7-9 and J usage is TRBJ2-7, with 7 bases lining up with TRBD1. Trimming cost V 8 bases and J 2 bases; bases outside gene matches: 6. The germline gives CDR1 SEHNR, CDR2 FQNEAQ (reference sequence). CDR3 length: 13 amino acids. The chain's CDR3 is CASGDSVPYEQYF. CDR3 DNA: TGTGCCAGCGGGGACAGCGTTCCCTACGAGCAGTACTTC.

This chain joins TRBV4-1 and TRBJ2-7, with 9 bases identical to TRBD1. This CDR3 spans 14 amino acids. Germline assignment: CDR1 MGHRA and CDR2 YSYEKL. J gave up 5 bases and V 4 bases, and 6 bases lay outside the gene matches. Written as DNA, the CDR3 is TGCGCCAGCAGCCCGGGACAGGGATTCAACGAGCAGTACTTC. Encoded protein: CASSPGQGFNEQYF.

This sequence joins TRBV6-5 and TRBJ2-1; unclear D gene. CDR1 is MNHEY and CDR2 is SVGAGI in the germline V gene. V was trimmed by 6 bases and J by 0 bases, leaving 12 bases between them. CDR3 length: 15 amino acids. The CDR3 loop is CASSPIPSSYNEQFF. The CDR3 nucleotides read TGTGCCAGCAGCCCCATTCCGAGCTCCTACAATGAGCAGTTCTTC.

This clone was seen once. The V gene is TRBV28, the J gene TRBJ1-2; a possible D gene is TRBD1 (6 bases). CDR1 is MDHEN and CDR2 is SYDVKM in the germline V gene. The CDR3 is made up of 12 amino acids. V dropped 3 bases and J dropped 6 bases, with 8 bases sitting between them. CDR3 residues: CASSFAGDGYTF. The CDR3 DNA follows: TGTGCCAGCAGTTTCGCAGGGGATGGCTACACCTTC.

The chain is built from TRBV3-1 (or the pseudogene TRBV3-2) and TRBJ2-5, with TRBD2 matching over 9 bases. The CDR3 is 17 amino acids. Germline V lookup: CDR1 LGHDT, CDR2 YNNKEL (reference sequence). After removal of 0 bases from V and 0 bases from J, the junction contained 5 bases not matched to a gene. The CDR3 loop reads CASSQDLSGGHQETQYF. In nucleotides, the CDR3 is TGTGCCAGCAGCCAAGACCTTAGCGGGGGCCACCAAGAGACCCAGTACTTC.

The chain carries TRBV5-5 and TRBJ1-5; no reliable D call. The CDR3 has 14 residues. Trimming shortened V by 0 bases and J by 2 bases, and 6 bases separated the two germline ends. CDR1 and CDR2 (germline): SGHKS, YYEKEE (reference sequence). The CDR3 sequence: CASSLEARNQPQHF. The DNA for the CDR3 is TGTGCCAGCAGCTTGGAAGCGCGCAATCAGCCCCAGCATTTT.

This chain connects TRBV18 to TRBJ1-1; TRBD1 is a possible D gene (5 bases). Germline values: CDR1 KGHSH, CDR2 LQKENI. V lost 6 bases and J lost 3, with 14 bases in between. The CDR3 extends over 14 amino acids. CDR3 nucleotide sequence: TGTGCCAGCTCGCCCTCGGGGGGGGACACTGAAGCTTTCTTT. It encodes CASSPSGGDTEAFF.

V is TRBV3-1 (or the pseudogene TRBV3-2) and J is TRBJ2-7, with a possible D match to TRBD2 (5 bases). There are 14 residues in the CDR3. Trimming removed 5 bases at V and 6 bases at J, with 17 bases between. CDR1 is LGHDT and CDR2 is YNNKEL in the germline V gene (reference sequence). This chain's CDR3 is CASSSPSRNSEQYF. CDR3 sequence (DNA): TGTGCCAGCAGCTCGCCTAGCAGGAATTCCGAGCAGTACTTC.

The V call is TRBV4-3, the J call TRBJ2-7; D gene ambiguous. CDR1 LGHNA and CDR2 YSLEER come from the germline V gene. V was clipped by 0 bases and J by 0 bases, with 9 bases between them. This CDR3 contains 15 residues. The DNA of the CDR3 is TGCGCCAGCAGCCAAGATCCGTCGAGCTCCTACGAGCAGTACTTC. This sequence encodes CASSQDPSSSYEQYF.

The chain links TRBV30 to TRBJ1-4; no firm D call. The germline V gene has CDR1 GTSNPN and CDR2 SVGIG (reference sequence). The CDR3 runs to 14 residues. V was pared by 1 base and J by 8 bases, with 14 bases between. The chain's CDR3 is CAWSGGVLGEKLFF. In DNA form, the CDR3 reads TGTGCCTGGAGTGGGGGAGTACTGGGAGAAAAACTGTTTTTT.

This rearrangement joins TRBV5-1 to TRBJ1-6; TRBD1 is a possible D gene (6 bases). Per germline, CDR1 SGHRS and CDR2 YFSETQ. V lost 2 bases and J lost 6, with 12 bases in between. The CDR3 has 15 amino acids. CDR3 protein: CASSLTGPGNSPLHF. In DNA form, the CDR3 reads TGCGCCAGCAGCTTAACAGGGCCCGGTAATTCACCCCTCCACTTT.

The CDR3 spells CASSPGSVNVNTEAFF. The CDR3 DNA sequence: TGCGCCAGCAGCCCAGGGTCCGTGAATGTGAACACTGAAGCTTTCTTT. The J gene is TRBJ1-1, the V gene TRBV5-1; perhaps TRBD1 as D (5 bases). Germline CDR1 reads SGHRS; CDR2 reads YFSETQ. V gave up 4 bases and J gave up 0 bases, with 16 bases separating them. CDR3 size: 16 residues.

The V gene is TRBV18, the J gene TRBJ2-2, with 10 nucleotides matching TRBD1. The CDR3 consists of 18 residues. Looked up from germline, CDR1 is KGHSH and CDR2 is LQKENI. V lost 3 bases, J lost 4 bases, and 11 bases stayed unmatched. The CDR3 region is CASSPAGQGPSGTGELFF. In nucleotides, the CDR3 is TGTGCCAGCTCACCGGCGGGACAGGGGCCTTCGGGCACCGGGGAGCTGTTTTTT.

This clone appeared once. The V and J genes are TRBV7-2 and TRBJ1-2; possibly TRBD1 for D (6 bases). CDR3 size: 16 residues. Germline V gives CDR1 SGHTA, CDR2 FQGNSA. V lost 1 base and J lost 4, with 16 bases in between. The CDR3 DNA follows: TGTGCCAGCAGCTTAGATGGGGGCGCCTTCAGCTATGGCTACACCTTC. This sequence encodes CASSLDGGAFSYGYTF.

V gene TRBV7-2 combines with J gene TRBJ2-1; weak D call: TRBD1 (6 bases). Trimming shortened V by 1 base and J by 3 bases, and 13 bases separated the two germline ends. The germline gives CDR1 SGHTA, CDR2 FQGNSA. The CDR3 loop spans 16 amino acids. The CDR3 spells CASSLGYRAGYNEQFF. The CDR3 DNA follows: TGTGCCAGCAGCTTAGGTTACAGGGCCGGCTACAATGAGCAGTTCTTC.

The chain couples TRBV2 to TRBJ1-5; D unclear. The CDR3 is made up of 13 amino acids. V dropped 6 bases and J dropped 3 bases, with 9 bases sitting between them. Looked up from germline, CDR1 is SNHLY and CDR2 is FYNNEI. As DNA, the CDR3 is TGTGCCAGCAGCCAGTACGTCAATCAGCCCCAGCATTTT. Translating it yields CASSQYVNQPQHF.

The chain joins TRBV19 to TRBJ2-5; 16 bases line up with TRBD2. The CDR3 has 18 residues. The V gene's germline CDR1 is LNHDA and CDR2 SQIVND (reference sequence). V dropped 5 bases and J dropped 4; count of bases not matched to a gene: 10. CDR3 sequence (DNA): TGTGCCAGTAGTTTTGGGACTAGCGGGGGGGCCTTAGGAGAGACCCAGTACTTC. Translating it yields CASSFGTSGGALGETQYF. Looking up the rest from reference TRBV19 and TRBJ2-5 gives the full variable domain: DGGITQSPKYLFRKEGQNVTLSCEQNLNHDAMYWYRQDPGQGLRLIYYSQIVNDFQKGDIAEGYSVSREKKESFPLTVTSAQKNPTAFYLCASSFGTSGGALGETQYFGPGTRLLVL.

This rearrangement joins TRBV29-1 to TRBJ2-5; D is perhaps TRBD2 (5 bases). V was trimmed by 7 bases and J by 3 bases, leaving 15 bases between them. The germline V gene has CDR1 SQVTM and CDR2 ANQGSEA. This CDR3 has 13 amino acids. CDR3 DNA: TGCAGCGCGGGGTGGAGTAGCGAAGAGACCCAGTACTTC. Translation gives CSAGWSSEETQYF.

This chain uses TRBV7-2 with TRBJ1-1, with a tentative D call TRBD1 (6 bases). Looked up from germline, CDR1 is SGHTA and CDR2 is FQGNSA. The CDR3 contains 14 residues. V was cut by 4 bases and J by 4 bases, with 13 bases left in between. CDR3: CASSSDTGFTEAFF. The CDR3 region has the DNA TGTGCCAGCAGCTCTGATACAGGGTTCACTGAAGCTTTCTTT.

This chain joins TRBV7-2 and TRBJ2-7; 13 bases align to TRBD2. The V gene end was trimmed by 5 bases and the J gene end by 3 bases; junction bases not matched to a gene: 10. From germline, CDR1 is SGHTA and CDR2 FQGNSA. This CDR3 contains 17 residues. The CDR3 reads CASSPRAGLAGIYEQYF. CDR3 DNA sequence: TGTGCCAGCAGCCCGCGAGCGGGACTAGCGGGGATCTACGAGCAGTACTTC. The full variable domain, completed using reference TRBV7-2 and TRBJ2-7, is GAGVSQSPSNKVTEKGKDVELRCDPISGHTALYWYRQSLGQGLEFLIYFQGNSAPDKSGLPSDRFSAERTGGSVSTLTIQRTQQEDSAVYLCASSPRAGLAGIYEQYFGPGTRLTVT.

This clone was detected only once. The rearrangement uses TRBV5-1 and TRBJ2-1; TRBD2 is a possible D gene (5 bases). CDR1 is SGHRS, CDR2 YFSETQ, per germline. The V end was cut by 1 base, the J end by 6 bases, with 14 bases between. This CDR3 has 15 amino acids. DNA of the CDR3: TGCGCCAGCAGCTTGAGGCCCGTAGGGAGCAATGAGCAGTTCTTC. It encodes CASSLRPVGSNEQFF.

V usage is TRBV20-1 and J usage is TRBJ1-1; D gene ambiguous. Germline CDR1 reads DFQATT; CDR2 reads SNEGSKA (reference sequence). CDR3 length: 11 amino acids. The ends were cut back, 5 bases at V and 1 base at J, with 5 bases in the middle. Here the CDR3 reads CSAPGNTEAFF. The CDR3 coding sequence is TGCAGTGCTCCGGGGAACACTGAAGCTTTCTTT.

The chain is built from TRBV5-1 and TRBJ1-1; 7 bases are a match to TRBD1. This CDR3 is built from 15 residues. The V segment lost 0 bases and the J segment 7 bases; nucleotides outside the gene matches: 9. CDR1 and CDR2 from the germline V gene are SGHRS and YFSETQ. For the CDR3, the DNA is TGCGCCAGCAGCTTGGAAACGGACAGGATTGATGAAGCTTTCTTT. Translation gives CASSLETDRIDEAFF.

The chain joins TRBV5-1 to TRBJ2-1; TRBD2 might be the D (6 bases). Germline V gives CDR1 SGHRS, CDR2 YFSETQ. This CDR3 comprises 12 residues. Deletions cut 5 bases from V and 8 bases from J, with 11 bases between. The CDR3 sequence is CASRQGGDEQFF. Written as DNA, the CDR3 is TGCGCCAGCAGACAAGGAGGGGATGAGCAGTTCTTC.

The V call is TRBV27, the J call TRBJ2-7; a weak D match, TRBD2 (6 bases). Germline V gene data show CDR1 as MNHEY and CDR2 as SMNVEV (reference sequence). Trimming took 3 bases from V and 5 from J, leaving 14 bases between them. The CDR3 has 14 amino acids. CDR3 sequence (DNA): TGTGCCAGCAGTTTTGGGCGGGGAGCGCACGAGCAGTACTTC. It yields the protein CASSFGRGAHEQYF.

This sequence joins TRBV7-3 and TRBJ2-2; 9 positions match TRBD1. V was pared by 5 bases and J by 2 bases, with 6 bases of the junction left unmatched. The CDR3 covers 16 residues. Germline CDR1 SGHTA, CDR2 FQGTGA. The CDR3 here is CASSPLGQGNTGELFF. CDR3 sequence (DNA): TGTGCCAGCAGCCCATTGGGACAGGGAAACACCGGGGAGCTGTTTTTT. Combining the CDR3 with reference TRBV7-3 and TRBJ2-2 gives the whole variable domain GAGVSQTPSNKVTEKGKYVELRCDPISGHTALYWYRQSLGQGPEFLIYFQGTGAADDSGLPNDRFFAVRPEGSVSTLKIQRTERGDSAVYLCASSPLGQGNTGELFFGEGSRLTVL.

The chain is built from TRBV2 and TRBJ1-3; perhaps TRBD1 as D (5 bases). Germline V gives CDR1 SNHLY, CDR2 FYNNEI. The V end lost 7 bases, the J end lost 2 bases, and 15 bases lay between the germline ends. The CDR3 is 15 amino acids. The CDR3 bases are TGTGCCAGCAAGATCGGGGGGACTGCTGGAAACACCATATATTTT. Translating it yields CASKIGGTAGNTIYF.

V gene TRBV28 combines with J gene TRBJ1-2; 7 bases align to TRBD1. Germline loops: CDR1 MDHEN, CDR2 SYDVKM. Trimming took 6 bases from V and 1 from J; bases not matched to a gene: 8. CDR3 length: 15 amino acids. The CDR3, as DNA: TGTGCCAGCAGCATTGGACAGGATAATAACTATGGCTACACCTTC. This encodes CASSIGQDNNYGYTF.

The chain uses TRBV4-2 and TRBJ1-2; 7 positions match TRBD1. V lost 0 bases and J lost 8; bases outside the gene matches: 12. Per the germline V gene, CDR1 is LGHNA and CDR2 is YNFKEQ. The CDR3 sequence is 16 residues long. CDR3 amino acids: CASSQDAGQATGGYTF. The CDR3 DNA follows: TGTGCCAGCAGCCAAGATGCGGGTCAAGCGACAGGGGGCTACACCTTC.

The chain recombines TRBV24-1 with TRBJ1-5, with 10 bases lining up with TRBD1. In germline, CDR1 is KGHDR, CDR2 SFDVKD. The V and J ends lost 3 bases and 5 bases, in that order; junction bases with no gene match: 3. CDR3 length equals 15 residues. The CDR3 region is CATSDPGTGDQPQHF. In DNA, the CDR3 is TGTGCCACCAGTGATCCCGGGACAGGGGATCAGCCCCAGCATTTT.

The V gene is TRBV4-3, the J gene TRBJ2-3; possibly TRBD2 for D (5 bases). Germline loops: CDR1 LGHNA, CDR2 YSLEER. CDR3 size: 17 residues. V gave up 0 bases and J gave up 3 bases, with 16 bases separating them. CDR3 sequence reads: CASSQDQVYRETDTQYF. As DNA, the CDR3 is TGCGCCAGCAGCCAAGATCAGGTCTACCGGGAAACAGATACGCAGTATTTT.